These 23 T cell receptor beta chains were sequenced from one sample in a study of blood T cell repertoires in COVID-19. The assay was immunoSEQ multiplex PCR, and TCRdb's table has in-frame clones only and misses some. Among roughly 91,000 clones listed, about three quarters were seen once. Sequencing was done on a sample of peripheral blood. The source of these receptors is a man aged 70-80 years with acute or convalescent COVID-19.

The chain recombines TRBV3-1 (or the pseudogene TRBV3-2) with TRBJ2-1, with TRBD2 matching over 7 bases. This CDR3 is 18 amino acids long. The J segment lost 0 bases and the V segment lost 4 bases, leaving 12 bases of the junction unmatched. The germline gives CDR1 LGHDT, CDR2 YNNKEL (reference sequence). The CDR3 reads CASSPAFSGLSSYNEQFF. The CDR3 DNA sequence: TGTGCCAGCAGCCCCGCTTTTAGCGGGTTGAGCTCCTACAATGAGCAGTTCTTC.

The CDR3 loop reads CASSWGRDTIYF. The CDR3 region has the DNA TGTGCCAGCAGTTGGGGCCGCGACACCATATATTTT. The rearrangement uses TRBV28 and TRBJ1-3, with a possible D match to TRBD1 (5 bases). The CDR3 runs 12 residues. The germline V and J ends were trimmed by 4 bases and 8 bases, with 9 bases remaining between them. Germline CDR1 reads MDHEN; CDR2 reads SYDVKM.

The chain combines TRBV6-2 or TRBV6-3 with TRBJ2-4, with D possibly matching TRBD1 (5 bases). Trimming stripped 2 bases from V and 6 bases from J, with 14 bases between. CDR1 is MNHEY, CDR2 SVGEGT, per germline. The CDR3 totals 15 residues. As DNA, the CDR3 is TGTGCCAGCAGTTACGGGCAGGGCAGAGGAAACATTCAGTACTTC. This gives the protein CASSYGQGRGNIQYF.

As DNA, the CDR3 is TGTGCCAGCAGTTCTCTAGCCAAAAACATTCAGTACTTC. It translates to CASSSLAKNIQYF. V gene TRBV27 combines with J gene TRBJ2-4, with D hard to call. V lost 4 bases to trimming and J lost 0 bases, with 4 bases between them. From germline, CDR1 is MNHEY and CDR2 SMNVEV (reference sequence). The CDR3 contains 13 residues.

This rearrangement joins TRBV28 to TRBJ2-7; possible D gene TRBD2, 6 bases. Per germline, CDR1 MDHEN and CDR2 SYDVKM. V was pared by 3 bases and J by 5 bases, with 23 bases between. The CDR3 is 17 amino acids. As DNA, the CDR3 is TGTGCCAGCAGTTTGGGCCTGGAAGGAGGGTATAGGGACGAGCAGTACTTC. This sequence encodes CASSLGLEGGYRDEQYF.

The chain is built from TRBV3-1 (or the pseudogene TRBV3-2) and TRBJ1-3, with 9 bases that match TRBD1. The CDR3 is 16 residues long. CDR1 LGHDT and CDR2 YNNKEL come from the germline V gene (reference sequence). Trimming took 4 bases from V and 4 from J; bases not matched to a gene: 8. CDR3 loop: CASSPLGTGRGNTIYF. The CDR3 nucleotides read TGTGCCAGCAGCCCTCTAGGGACAGGGCGGGGAAACACCATATATTTT.

The genes are TRBV5-1 and TRBJ1-2, with 7 bases matching TRBD1. The germline CDR1 and CDR2 sequences are SGHRS and YFSETQ. The J segment lost 10 bases and the V segment lost 1 base, leaving 10 bases of the junction unmatched. CDR3 length: 14 residues. The DNA of the CDR3 is TGCGCCAGCAGCTTGTGGCAGGGGGATTACGACTACACCTTC. The encoded protein is CASSLWQGDYDYTF. Full variable domain (rest looked up from reference TRBV5-1 and TRBJ1-2): KAGVTQTPRYLIKTRGQQVTLSCSPISGHRSVSWYQQTPGQGLQFLFEYFSETQRNKGNFPGRFSGRQFSNSRSEMNVSTLELGDSALYLCASSLWQGDYDYTFGSGTRLTVV.

The V gene is TRBV6-1, the J gene TRBJ2-1; D might be TRBD2 (5 bases). The V gene's germline CDR1 is MNHNS and CDR2 SASEGT. The V gene lost 3 bases and the J gene lost 1 base, with 16 bases spanning the gap. The CDR3 is made up of 17 amino acids. DNA for the CDR3: TGTGCCAGCAGTGAGAGGCCCCTCGGGGTTTCCTACAATGAGCAGTTCTTC. Translation gives CASSERPLGVSYNEQFF.

This clone was picked up many times. The rearrangement links TRBV12-3 or TRBV12-4 to TRBJ1-1; D gene unclear. The ends were cut back, 3 bases at V and 0 bases at J, with 5 bases in the middle. There are 13 residues in the CDR3. CDR3 residues: CASSFEVNTEAFF. The CDR3 region has the DNA TGTGCCAGCAGTTTTGAGGTGAACACTGAAGCTTTCTTT.

This sequence joins TRBV28 and TRBJ1-1; 8 bases line up with TRBD1. With 5 bases clipped from V and 2 bases from J, the junction kept 7 bases outside the gene matches. Germline lookup yields CDR1 MDHEN and CDR2 SYDVKM. CDR3 length: 15 amino acids. Written as DNA, the CDR3 is TGTGCCAGCAGTCGGCAGGGGGCGGTTAACACTGAAGCTTTCTTT. This sequence encodes CASSRQGAVNTEAFF.

This chain uses TRBV9 with TRBJ2-2; D call uncertain. The CDR3 spans 12 residues. Germline V gene lookup returns CDR1 SGDLS and CDR2 YYNGEE. V lost 1 base, J lost 5 bases, and 3 bases lay in between. The CDR3 DNA sequence: TGTGCCAGCAGCGTATTAACCGGGGAGCTGTTTTTT. Translation gives CASSVLTGELFF. The full variable domain, with the rest looked up from reference TRBV9 and TRBJ2-2, is DSGVTQTPKHLITATGQRVTLRCSPRSGDLSVYWYQQSLDQGLQFLIQYYNGEERAKGNILERFSAQQFPDLHSELNLSSLELGDSALYFCASSVLTGELFFGEGSRLTVL.

This clone was found a few times. The rearrangement joins TRBV24-1 to TRBJ2-2; 9 bases are shared with TRBD1. CDR1 is KGHDR, CDR2 SFDVKD, per germline. This CDR3 has 15 amino acids. After removal of 10 bases from V and 4 bases from J, the junction contained 9 bases not matched to a gene. The CDR3 region has the DNA TGTGCCACGGGAGCCGGGACAGGGCGCACCGGGGAGCTGTTTTTT. It encodes CATGAGTGRTGELFF.

The gene calls are TRBV7-9 and TRBJ1-1; 9 bases line up with TRBD1. The V segment lost 4 bases and the J segment 3 bases; nucleotides outside the gene matches: 12. The germline V gene encodes CDR1 SEHNR and CDR2 FQNEAQ (reference sequence). CDR3 size: 17 residues. CDR3 nucleotides: TGTGCCAGCAGCTCCCCGGCAGACAGGGGGACGGACACTGAAGCTTTCTTT. Translation gives CASSSPADRGTDTEAFF.

The V call is TRBV28, the J call TRBJ1-4; 7 nucleotides align to TRBD1. CDR1 is MDHEN, CDR2 SYDVKM, per germline. The CDR3 runs to 16 residues. With V trimmed by 5 bases and J by 5 bases, 11 bases remained unmatched. The CDR3 loop reads CASSLGQPPRNEKLFF. As DNA, the CDR3 is TGTGCCAGCAGTCTGGGACAGCCCCCGCGGAATGAAAAACTGTTTTTT.

This chain joins TRBV6-6 and TRBJ1-6; D is ambiguous. Trimming removed 7 bases from V and 7 bases from J, with 17 bases in between. Looked up from germline, CDR1 is MNHNY and CDR2 is SVGAGI (reference sequence). This CDR3 is built from 15 residues. The CDR3 nucleotides are TGTGCCAGCAACCTCGGAGGGTATGGAAATTCACCCCTCCACTTT. Translated, it gives CASNLGGYGNSPLHF.

The genes are TRBV5-4 and TRBJ2-1; 7 nucleotides line up with TRBD2. Germline CDR1 is SGHNT and CDR2 is YYREEE (reference sequence). The CDR3 runs 15 residues. V dropped 2 bases and J dropped 4; count of bases not matched to a gene: 6. CDR3 DNA: TGTGCCAGCAGCTTCGGGACTAAACTTTACAATGAGCAGTTCTTC. The encoded protein is CASSFGTKLYNEQFF.

V and J are TRBV11-2 and TRBJ1-1; 9 bases align to TRBD1. The V segment lost 4 bases and the J segment 4 bases; nucleotides outside the gene matches: 16. This CDR3 has 18 amino acids. Germline V gives CDR1 SGHAT, CDR2 FQNNGV. The CDR3 DNA reads TGTGCCAGCAGCTCCCTGGGGGGGACAGGGAAGAAGGGCACTGAAGCTTTCTTT. This sequence encodes CASSSLGGTGKKGTEAFF.

This clone showed up just a few times. This sequence joins TRBV24-1 and TRBJ2-7; 9 nucleotides align to TRBD2. The CDR3 sequence is 14 residues long. From germline, CDR1 is KGHDR and CDR2 SFDVKD. J was trimmed by 7 bases and V by 5 bases; bases with no gene match: 8. CDR3 residues: CATSAGTSRREQYF. The CDR3, as DNA: TGTGCCACCAGTGCTGGGACTAGCCGGAGGGAGCAGTACTTC.

This clone was seen a handful of times. V is TRBV10-1 and J is TRBJ2-2; 8 bases are shared with TRBD1. The CDR3 contains 13 residues. V lost 7 bases and J lost 8; bases outside the gene matches: 6. Germline assignment: CDR1 WNHNN and CDR2 SYGVQD (reference sequence). DNA of the CDR3: TGCGCCAGCAACTCTGGACAGGGAGGGGAGCTGTTTTTT. It translates to CASNSGQGGELFF.

This chain connects TRBV10-1 to TRBJ2-2; maybe TRBD2 (5 bases). From germline, CDR1 is WNHNN and CDR2 SYGVQD (reference sequence). Trimming removed 6 bases from V and 1 base from J, with 9 bases in between. The CDR3 spans 14 residues. Written as DNA, the CDR3 is TGCGCCAGCAGCTCCGGAGGGAACACCGGGGAGCTGTTTTTT. Protein: CASSSGGNTGELFF.

J is TRBJ1-3 and V is TRBV9, with 7 nucleotides matching TRBD1. The junction had 6 bases not matched to a gene; V was cut back by 3 bases and J by 3 bases. Germline loops: CDR1 SGDLS, CDR2 YYNGEE. This CDR3 has 15 amino acids. CDR3 bases: TGTGCCAGCAGCGAGGACAGGCCCGGTGGAAACACCATATATTTT. Translated, it gives CASSEDRPGGNTIYF.

The chain combines TRBV7-8 with TRBJ2-7, with 7 bases aligning to TRBD2. Unmatched junction bases numbered 11, after V lost 7 bases and J lost 5 bases. The CDR3 covers 14 residues. CDR1 is SGHVS, CDR2 FQNEAQ, per germline. The CDR3 is CASIKGGSSNEQYF. The CDR3 region has the DNA TGTGCCAGCATCAAGGGCGGGAGTAGTAACGAGCAGTACTTC.

The chain is built from TRBV30 and TRBJ2-2; no firm D call. V was pared by 1 base and J by 0 bases, with 3 bases between. This CDR3 is 13 amino acids long. Germline lookup yields CDR1 GTSNPN and CDR2 SVGIG (reference sequence). The CDR3 loop is CAWSASNTGELFF. CDR3 in DNA: TGTGCCTGGAGTGCATCGAACACCGGGGAGCTGTTTTTT.